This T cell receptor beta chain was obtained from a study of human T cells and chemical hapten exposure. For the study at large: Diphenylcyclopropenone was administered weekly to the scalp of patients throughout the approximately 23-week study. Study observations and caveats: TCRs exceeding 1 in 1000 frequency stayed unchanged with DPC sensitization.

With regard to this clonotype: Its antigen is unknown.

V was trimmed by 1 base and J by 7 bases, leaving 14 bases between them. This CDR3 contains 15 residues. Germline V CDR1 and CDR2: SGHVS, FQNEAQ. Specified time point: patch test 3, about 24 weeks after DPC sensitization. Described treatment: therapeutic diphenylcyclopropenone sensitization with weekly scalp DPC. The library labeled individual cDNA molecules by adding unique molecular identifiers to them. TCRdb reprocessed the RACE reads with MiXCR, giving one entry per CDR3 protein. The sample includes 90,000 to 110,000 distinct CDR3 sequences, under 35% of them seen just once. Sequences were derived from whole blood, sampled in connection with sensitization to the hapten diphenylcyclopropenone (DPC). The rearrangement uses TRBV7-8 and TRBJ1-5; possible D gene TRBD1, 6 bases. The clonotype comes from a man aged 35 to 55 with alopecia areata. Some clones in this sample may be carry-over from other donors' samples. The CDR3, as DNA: TGTGCCAGCAGCTTAGGTTACAGGGTTGAACAGCCCCAGCATTTT. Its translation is CASSLGYRVEQPQHF.